These 15 T cell receptor beta chains came from one sample sequenced in a study of T cell clones after liver transplantation. TCRdb's copy holds only in-frame clones and misses some; the assay was immunoSEQ multiplex PCR. The sample consists of tens of thousands of clones, 80% of them appearing once. This specimen was CD4+ T cells from blood, taken 12 months after liver transplant. These receptors all come from a human patient who received a liver transplant. Some T cells may be transferred from the graft donor.

The rearrangement uses TRBV2 and TRBJ2-7, with D possibly being TRBD2 (5 bases). Looked up from germline, CDR1 is SNHLY and CDR2 is FYNNEI. The germline V and J ends were trimmed by 3 bases and 3 bases, with 12 bases remaining between them. This CDR3 spans 14 amino acids. This CDR3 is CASSEDSGNYEQYF. The CDR3 coding sequence is TGTGCCAGCAGTGAGGACTCCGGAAACTACGAGCAGTACTTC.

To note about this clone: Different DNA sequences within this sample yield the same CDR3. The CDR3 DNA reads as TGTGCCAGCAGCGAGGGCCCGGGGACTGAAGCTTTCTTT. Translated, it gives CASSEGPGTEAFF. V gene TRBV2 combines with J gene TRBJ1-1, with unresolved D. The CDR3 has 13 amino acids. CDR1 is SNHLY and CDR2 is FYNNEI in the germline V gene. The V and J ends lost 6 bases and 5 bases respectively, with 13 bases between them.

The V and J genes are TRBV21-1 and TRBJ2-6; TRBD2, as called in the table, went unchecked against the DNA. TRBV21-1 is a pseudogene locus. CDR3 length: 18 amino acids. The CDR3 DNA is TGTGCCAGCAGCAAAGCCGGCCAGCAGCGGTCTGGGGCCAACGTCCTGACTTTC. Protein: CASSKAGQQRSGANVLTF.

This clone has a handful of counts. CDR3 DNA sequence: TGTGCCAGCAGCCAAGGGGTTCAAGCGGGATCGATCCATGAGCAGTTCTTC. Protein: CASSQGVQAGSIHEQFF. The chain combines TRBV4-2 with TRBJ2-1; 7 bases are shared with TRBD2. V was pared by 1 base and J by 8 bases, with 14 bases of the junction left unmatched. CDR3 length: 17 residues. Looked up from germline, CDR1 is LGHNA and CDR2 is YNFKEQ.

The rearrangement uses TRBV7-3 and TRBJ2-3; TRBD2 agrees at 12 bases. Per the germline V gene, CDR1 is SGHTA and CDR2 is FQGTGA. V trimming: 5 bases; J trimming: 2 bases; junction bases outside the gene matches: 5. This CDR3 region has 16 residues. The CDR3 coding sequence is TGTGCCAGCAGCCCTGGGACTAGCGGGCTCACAGATACGCAGTATTTT. It specifies CASSPGTSGLTDTQYF.

The rearrangement joins TRBV6-5 to TRBJ1-5, with TRBD1 as a possible D gene (6 bases). The germline V gene encodes CDR1 MNHEY and CDR2 SVGAGI. This CDR3 has 14 residues. Trimming pared 8 bases from V and 3 bases from J, leaving 14 bases between. CDR3 coding DNA: TGTGCCAGCGGGCGGCAGGGGCACAATCAGCCCCAGCATTTT. This codes for CASGRQGHNQPQHF.

CDR3 protein: CASSFLRWDRGEHEQYF. CDR3 DNA sequence: TGTGCCAGCAGTTTCCTAAGGTGGGACAGAGGTGAGCACGAGCAGTACTTC. The J gene is TRBJ2-7, the V gene TRBV28; 7 nucleotides match TRBD1. After removal of 3 bases from V and 5 bases from J, the junction contained 16 bases not matched to a gene. Germline assignment: CDR1 MDHEN and CDR2 SYDVKM. The CDR3 extends over 17 amino acids.

This chain joins TRBV6-1 and TRBJ2-2, with D possibly matching TRBD2 (6 bases). Between the trimmed V and J ends, which lost 4 bases and 7 bases, there was a span of 16 bases. This CDR3 contains 15 residues. Germline CDR1 and CDR2: MNHNS and SASEGT. In DNA, the CDR3 is TGTGCCAGCAGTGCAGCGGGCTACTTGGGCGGGGAGCTGTTTTTT. It codes for CASSAAGYLGGELFF.

As to this clone: The junction departs from germline at one end; a sequencing error may be responsible. This chain connects TRBV28 to TRBJ2-3, with 13 bases identical to TRBD2. This CDR3 has 17 residues. The germline CDR1 and CDR2 sequences are MDHEN and SYDVKM. CDR3 sequence (DNA): TGTGCCAGCAGTCTATGGACTAGCGGGAGACTTCCCGATACGCAGTATTTT. It yields the protein CASSLWTSGRLPDTQYF.

The chain is built from TRBV5-1 and TRBJ2-7; 7 nucleotides align to TRBD1. The CDR3 sequence is 14 residues long. V lost 3 bases to trimming and J lost 1 base; unmatched junction nucleotides: 4. The germline CDR1 and CDR2 sequences are SGHRS and YFSETQ. The CDR3 loop is CASSYGTVSYEQYF. CDR3 nucleotide sequence: TGCGCCAGCAGCTACGGGACAGTGTCCTACGAGCAGTACTTC.

The chain combines TRBV7-6 with TRBJ2-7; 9 bases agree with TRBD1. The germline CDR1 and CDR2 sequences are SGHVS and FNYEAQ. V lost 2 bases and J lost 3; bases outside the gene matches: 5. The CDR3 has 15 residues. DNA for the CDR3: TGTGCCAGCAGCTTAAGCGCGACAGGGGGCTACGAGCAGTACTTC. Encoded protein: CASSLSATGGYEQYF.

This chain links TRBV7-3 with TRBJ1-1, with 8 bases aligning to TRBD1. V shed 5 bases and J 2 bases; nucleotides not matched to a gene: 13. The CDR3 sequence is 17 residues long. CDR1 is SGHTA and CDR2 is FQGTGA in the germline V gene. In DNA form, the CDR3 reads TGTGCCAGCAGCCCCCGCCCCACGGACAGGGTTAACACTGAAGCTTTCTTT. Translation gives CASSPRPTDRVNTEAFF.

Worth noting for this clone: Other DNA variants within this sample encode the same CDR3. The chain has TRBV6-1 and TRBJ2-1; TRBD1 might be the D (6 bases). Germline loops: CDR1 MNHNS, CDR2 SASEGT. There are 13 residues in the CDR3. V was cut by 6 bases and J by 4 bases, with 10 bases left in between. The CDR3 nucleotides read TGTGCCAGCAGGGAGGACAGTTACAATGAGCAGTTCTTC. Its translation is CASREDSYNEQFF.

This clone was found a few times. The V and J genes are TRBV28 and TRBJ1-1; unclear D gene. Looked up from germline, CDR1 is MDHEN and CDR2 is SYDVKM. There are 11 residues in the CDR3. V was shortened by 6 bases and J by 1 base, with 3 bases between the two germline ends. DNA for the CDR3: TGTGCCAGCAGGGAGAACACTGAAGCTTTCTTT. Its protein product is CASRENTEAFF.

The DNA of the CDR3 is TGTGCCAGCAGCCAAACTGGACTAGCGGGAGGAACCTACAATGAGCAGTTCTTC. Residues: CASSQTGLAGGTYNEQFF. This sequence joins TRBV9 and TRBJ2-1; 14 bases agree with TRBD2. V shed 4 bases and J 2 bases; nucleotides not matched to a gene: 8. Germline assignment: CDR1 SGDLS and CDR2 YYNGEE. The CDR3 is 18 residues long.